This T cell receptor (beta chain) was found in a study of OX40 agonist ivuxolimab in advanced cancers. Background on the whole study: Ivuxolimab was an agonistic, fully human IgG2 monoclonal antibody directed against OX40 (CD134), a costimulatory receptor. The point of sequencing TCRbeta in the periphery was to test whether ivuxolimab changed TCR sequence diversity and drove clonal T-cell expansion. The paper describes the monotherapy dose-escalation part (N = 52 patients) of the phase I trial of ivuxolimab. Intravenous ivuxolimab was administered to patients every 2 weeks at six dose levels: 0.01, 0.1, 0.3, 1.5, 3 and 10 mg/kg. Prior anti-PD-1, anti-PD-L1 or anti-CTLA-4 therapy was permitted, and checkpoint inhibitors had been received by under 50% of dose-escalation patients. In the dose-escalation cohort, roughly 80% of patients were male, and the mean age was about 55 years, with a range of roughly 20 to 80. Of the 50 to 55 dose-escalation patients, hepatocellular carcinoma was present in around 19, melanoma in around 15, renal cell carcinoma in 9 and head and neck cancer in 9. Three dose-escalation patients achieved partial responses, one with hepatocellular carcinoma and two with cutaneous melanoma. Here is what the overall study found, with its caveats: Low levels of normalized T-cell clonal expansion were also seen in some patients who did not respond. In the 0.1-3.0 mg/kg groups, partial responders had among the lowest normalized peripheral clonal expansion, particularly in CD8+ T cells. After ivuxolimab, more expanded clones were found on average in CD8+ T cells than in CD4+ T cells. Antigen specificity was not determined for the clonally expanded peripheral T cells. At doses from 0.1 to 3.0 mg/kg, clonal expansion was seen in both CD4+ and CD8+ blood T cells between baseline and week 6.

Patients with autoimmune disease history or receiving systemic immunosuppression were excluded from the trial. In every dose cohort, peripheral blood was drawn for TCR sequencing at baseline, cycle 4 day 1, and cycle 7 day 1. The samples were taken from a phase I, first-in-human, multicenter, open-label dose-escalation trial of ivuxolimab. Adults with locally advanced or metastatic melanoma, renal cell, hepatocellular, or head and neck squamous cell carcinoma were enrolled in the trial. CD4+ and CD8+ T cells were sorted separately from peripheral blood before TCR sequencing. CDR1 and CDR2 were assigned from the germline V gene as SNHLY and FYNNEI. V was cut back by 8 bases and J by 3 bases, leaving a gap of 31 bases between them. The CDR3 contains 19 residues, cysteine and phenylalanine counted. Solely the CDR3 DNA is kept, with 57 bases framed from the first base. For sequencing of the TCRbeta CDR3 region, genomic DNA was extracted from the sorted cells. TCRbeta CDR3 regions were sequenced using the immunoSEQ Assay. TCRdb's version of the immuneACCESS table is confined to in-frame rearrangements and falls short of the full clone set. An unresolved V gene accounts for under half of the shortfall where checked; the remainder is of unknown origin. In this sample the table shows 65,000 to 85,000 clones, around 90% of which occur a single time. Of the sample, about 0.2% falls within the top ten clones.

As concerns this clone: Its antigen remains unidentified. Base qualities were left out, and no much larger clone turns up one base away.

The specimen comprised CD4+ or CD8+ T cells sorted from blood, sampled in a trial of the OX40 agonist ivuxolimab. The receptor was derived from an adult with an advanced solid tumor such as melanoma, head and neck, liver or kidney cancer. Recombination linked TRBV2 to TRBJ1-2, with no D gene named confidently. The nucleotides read TGTGCCAGCGAGGACTCTTTAAAAGACCGGGCCCAAGCTTACTATGGCTACACCTTC. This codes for CASEDSLKDRAQAYYGYTF.